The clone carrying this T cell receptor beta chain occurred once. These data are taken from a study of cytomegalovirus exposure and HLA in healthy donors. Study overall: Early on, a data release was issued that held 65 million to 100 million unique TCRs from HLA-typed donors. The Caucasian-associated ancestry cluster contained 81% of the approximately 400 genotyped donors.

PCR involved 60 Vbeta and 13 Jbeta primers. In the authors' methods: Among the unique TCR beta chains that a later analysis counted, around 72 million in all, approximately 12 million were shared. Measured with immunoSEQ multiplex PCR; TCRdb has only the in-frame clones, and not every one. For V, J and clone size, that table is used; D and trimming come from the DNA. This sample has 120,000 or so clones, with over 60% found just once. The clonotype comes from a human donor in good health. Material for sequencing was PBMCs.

This chain's CDR3 is CASSTSGGASVEQYF. CDR3 coding DNA: TGTGCCAGCAGTACTAGCGGGGGGGCCTCGGTCGAGCAGTACTTC. The chain couples TRBV27 to TRBJ2-7; 13 positions match TRBD2. The CDR3 runs to 15 residues. From germline, CDR1 is MNHEY and CDR2 SMNVEV (reference sequence). The J segment lost 6 bases and the V segment lost 5 bases, leaving 7 bases of the junction unmatched.